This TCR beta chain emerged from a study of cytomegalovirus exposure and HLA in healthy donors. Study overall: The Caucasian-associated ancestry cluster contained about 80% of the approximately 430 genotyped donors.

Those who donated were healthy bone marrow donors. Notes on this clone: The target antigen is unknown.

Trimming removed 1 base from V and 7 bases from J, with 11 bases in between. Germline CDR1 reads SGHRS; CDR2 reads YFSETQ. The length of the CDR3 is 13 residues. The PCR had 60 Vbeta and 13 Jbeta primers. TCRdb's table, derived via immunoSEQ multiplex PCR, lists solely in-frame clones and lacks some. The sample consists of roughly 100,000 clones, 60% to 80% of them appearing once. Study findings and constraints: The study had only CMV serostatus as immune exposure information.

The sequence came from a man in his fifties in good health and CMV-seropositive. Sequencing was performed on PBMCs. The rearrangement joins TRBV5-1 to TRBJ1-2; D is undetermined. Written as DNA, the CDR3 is TGCGCCAGCAGCTTGCAACAGACCTCTGGCTACACCTTC. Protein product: CASSLQQTSGYTF. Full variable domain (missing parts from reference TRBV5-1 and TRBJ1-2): KAGVTQTPRYLIKTRGQQVTLSCSPISGHRSVSWYQQTPGQGLQFLFEYFSETQRNKGNFPGRFSGRQFSNSRSEMNVSTLELGDSALYLCASSLQQTSGYTFGSGTRLTVV.